This entry features one T cell receptor (beta chain) sequence. This entry is derived from a study of T cells after yellow fever vaccination. 5'RACE template switching produced TCR cDNA carrying a universal primer site and UMIs. Via MiXCR, TCRdb re-called the 5' RACE reads, giving one row per CDR3 protein. The sample has around 340,000 distinct CDR3 sequences; approximately 12% are singletons. After removal of 1 base from V and 2 bases from J, the junction contained 2 bases not matched to a gene. This CDR3 has 17 residues. Germline V lookup: CDR1 SGHTA, CDR2 FQGNSA. This specimen consisted of CD4+ T cells sorted from PBMCs, obtained 15 days after the yellow fever booster vaccination. This receptor was identified in a man younger than 30 who received the YFV17D yellow fever vaccine. The V and J genes are TRBV7-2 and TRBJ2-1, with 13 positions matching TRBD2. CDR3 sequence reads: CASSLGTSGGAYNEQFF. Here the CDR3 DNA reads TGTGCCAGCAGCTTAGGAACTAGCGGGGGGGCCTACAATGAGCAGTTCTTC.